This T cell receptor (beta chain) was documented in a study of T cell clonotyping in hematopoietic cell transplantation. About this clone: Its antigen is not identified.

Study observations and caveats: Cells were unsorted, so CD4 and CD8 contributions were not separated.

Unmatched junction bases numbered 3, after V lost 0 bases and J lost 7 bases. Looked up from germline, CDR1 is SQVTM and CDR2 is ANQGSEA. This CDR3 is 14 amino acids long. Measured with immunoSEQ multiplex PCR; TCRdb has only the in-frame clones, and not every one. The sample records 15,000 to 20,000 clones, over 75% being singletons. Input material: peripheral blood mononuclear cells. The receptor's source is a woman in her thirties or forties in good health. Some clones in this sample may be carry-over from other donors' samples. J is TRBJ2-1 and V is TRBV29-1; 10 nucleotides agree with TRBD2. CDR3 DNA sequence: TGCAGCGTTGAAGAGGGGACTAGCGTAAATGAGCAGTTCTTC. Its translation: CSVEEGTSVNEQFF.